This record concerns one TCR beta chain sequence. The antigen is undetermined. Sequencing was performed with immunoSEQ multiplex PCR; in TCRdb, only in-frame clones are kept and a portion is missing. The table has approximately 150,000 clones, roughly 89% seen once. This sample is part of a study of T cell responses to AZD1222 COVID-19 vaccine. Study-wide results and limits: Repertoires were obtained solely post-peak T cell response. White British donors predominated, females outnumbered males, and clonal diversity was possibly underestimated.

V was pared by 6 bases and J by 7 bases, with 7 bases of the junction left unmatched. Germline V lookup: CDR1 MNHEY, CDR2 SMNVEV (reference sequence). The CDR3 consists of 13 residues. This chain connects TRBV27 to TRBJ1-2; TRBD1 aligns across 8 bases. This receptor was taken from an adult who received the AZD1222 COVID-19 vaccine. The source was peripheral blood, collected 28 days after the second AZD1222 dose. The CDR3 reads CASRPTGGIGYTF. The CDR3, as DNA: TGTGCCAGCAGGCCTACAGGGGGAATTGGCTACACCTTC.